The rows below give T cell receptor beta chains drawn from one sample of a study of blood T cell repertoires in COVID-19. Sequencing used immunoSEQ multiplex PCR; TCRdb keeps in-frame clones, though not all of them. The sample holds around 320,000 clones, around nine tenths seen once. Sequenced: PBMCs or T cells enriched from blood (not recorded which). The receptors originated from a woman between 45 and 60 years old who had been exposed to COVID-19. Both conserved end residues are part of each CDR3. A clone size is listed for some rows: how often the clone was seen (once, few, many), or a class if it is expanded.

CDR3aa: CASSPPGGWDTEAFF; abundance: .; v_gene: TRBV28; len: 15
CDR3aa: CASRPTLLAVLKETQYF; abundance: .; v_gene: TRBV2; len: 17
CDR3aa: CASSSNRVDYGYTF; abundance: .; v_gene: TRBV19; len: 14
CDR3aa: CASSSGTGPYNEQFF; abundance: .; v_gene: TRBV5-8; len: 15
CDR3aa: CASSEWGEGYNEQFF; abundance: .; v_gene: TRBV25-1; len: 15
CDR3aa: CASRHIGGLNTEAFF; abundance: .; v_gene: TRBV7-9; len: 15
CDR3aa: CASRLATGELFF; abundance: .; v_gene: TRBV12-3/TRBV12-4; len: 12
CDR3aa: CASSWWGGSNSPLHF; abundance: once; v_gene: TRBV5-4; len: 15
CDR3aa: CASSTYEQYF; abundance: .; v_gene: TRBV2; len: 10
CDR3aa: CASSHIDRIEQYF; abundance: .; v_gene: TRBV11-1; len: 13
CDR3aa: CASSQEGRIPANVLTF; abundance: .; v_gene: TRBV3-1/TRBV3-2; len: 16
CDR3aa: CASSLAGTDTQYF; abundance: .; v_gene: TRBV5-1; len: 13
CDR3aa: CASSRRTGPQETQYF; abundance: .; v_gene: TRBV4-1; len: 15
CDR3aa: CASSPWTGDYGYTF; abundance: .; v_gene: TRBV7-9; len: 14
CDR3aa: CASSLQGGSNQPQHF; abundance: .; v_gene: TRBV28; len: 15
CDR3aa: CASSLGGAPGTEAFF; abundance: once; v_gene: TRBV19; len: 15
CDR3aa: CASSSEKGQGGYTQYF; abundance: .; v_gene: TRBV7-9; len: 16
CDR3aa: CASSRRVGSQETQYF; abundance: .; v_gene: TRBV5-5; len: 15
CDR3aa: CASRGTIWGLNEQYF; abundance: .; v_gene: TRBV2; len: 15
CDR3aa: CASSLPSSYEQYF; abundance: .; v_gene: TRBV6-5; len: 13
CDR3aa: CASSSDRGYEQYF; abundance: .; v_gene: TRBV7-8; len: 13
CDR3aa: CASSLRSLGPQAIYF; abundance: .; v_gene: TRBV5-8; len: 15
CDR3aa: CASSKRDRNNSPLHF; abundance: .; v_gene: TRBV5-4; len: 15
CDR3aa: CSVVGQLEAFF; abundance: few; v_gene: TRBV29-1; len: 11
CDR3aa: CATSREAGLNEQFF; abundance: few; v_gene: TRBV15; len: 14
CDR3aa: CASSLATVASYEQYF; abundance: .; v_gene: TRBV5-1; len: 15
CDR3aa: CASKAGIPLSPLHF; abundance: .; v_gene: TRBV25-1; len: 14
CDR3aa: CASSPMDRGTEAFF; abundance: .; v_gene: TRBV3-1/TRBV3-2; len: 14
CDR3aa: CASSPGLAGGGNTQYF; abundance: .; v_gene: TRBV3-1/TRBV3-2; len: 16
CDR3aa: CASSERQVSEQFF; abundance: .; v_gene: TRBV6-4; len: 13
CDR3aa: CASSLPGRNTEAFF; abundance: .; v_gene: TRBV5-4; len: 14
CDR3aa: CAISGRADGNMNTEAFF; abundance: .; v_gene: TRBV10-3; len: 17
CDR3aa: CASSELRGHTGELFF; abundance: once; v_gene: TRBV25-1; len: 15
CDR3aa: CASSGQDRVVNEQFF; abundance: .; v_gene: TRBV19; len: 15
CDR3aa: CASSRGTAEQYF; abundance: .; v_gene: TRBV7-9; len: 12
CDR3aa: CASSTSPRLNTEAFF; abundance: once; v_gene: TRBV19; len: 15
CDR3aa: CASSLDESGRYSNQPQHF; abundance: .; v_gene: TRBV5-5; len: 18
CDR3aa: CASSARDTGELFF; abundance: .; v_gene: TRBV11-2; len: 13
CDR3aa: CASSTHRGPQPQHF; abundance: .; v_gene: TRBV19; len: 14
CDR3aa: CASQPGGNLALHF; abundance: .; v_gene: TRBV2; len: 13
CDR3aa: CSAGTDQPQHF; abundance: .; v_gene: TRBV20-1; len: 11
CDR3aa: CAITSLRQGYGYTF; abundance: .; v_gene: TRBV10-3; len: 14
CDR3aa: CASRGTTGRGGHEQYF; abundance: .; v_gene: TRBV5-5; len: 16
CDR3aa: CASGTSGKSTDTQYF; abundance: .; v_gene: TRBV3-1/TRBV3-2; len: 15
CDR3aa: CASSFDGTREAFF; abundance: .; v_gene: TRBV7-9; len: 13
CDR3aa: CASSEPGGDEKLFF; abundance: .; v_gene: TRBV6-1; len: 14
CDR3aa: CASSQMQDNNEQFF; abundance: .; v_gene: TRBV14; len: 14
CDR3aa: CASSKTQGALGNTIYF; abundance: .; v_gene: TRBV19; len: 16
CDR3aa: CASSIQGGTTDTQYF; abundance: .; v_gene: TRBV19; len: 15
CDR3aa: CASSQVSGVLTGDTQYF; abundance: .; v_gene: TRBV4-2; len: 17
CDR3aa: CASSPHLSSYNEQFF; abundance: .; v_gene: TRBV9; len: 15
CDR3aa: CASSLDVGRTYGYTF; abundance: .; v_gene: TRBV7-8; len: 15
CDR3aa: CASSMNSGGGTEAFF; abundance: .; v_gene: TRBV19; len: 15
CDR3aa: CASSIGTANTEAFF; abundance: once; v_gene: TRBV7-8; len: 14
CDR3aa: CASSKRARGNTDTQYF; abundance: .; v_gene: TRBV5-4; len: 16
CDR3aa: CATSSPSGRVTGELFF; abundance: once; v_gene: TRBV15; len: 16
CDR3aa: CASRLGLAGSRTDTQYF; abundance: .; v_gene: TRBV12-2; len: 17
CDR3aa: CASSGQGMNTEAFF; abundance: .; v_gene: TRBV25-1; len: 14
CDR3aa: CASRQGIDTIYF; abundance: .; v_gene: TRBV28; len: 12